Sequencing of this T cell receptor (beta chain) was carried out in a study of T cell changes during pregnancy in multiple sclerosis. The CDR3 spans 16 residues. V lost 4 bases, J lost 0 bases, and 16 bases lay in between. CDR1 SNHLY and CDR2 FYNNEI come from the germline V gene. Assay used: immunoSEQ multiplex PCR; TCRdb lists only in-frame clones, some missing. The top ten clones hold about 1.7% of a sample with around 95,000 clones, around 94% of them seen once. The source is a female donor in good health, enrolled as a control in a pregnancy study. The chain joins TRBV2 to TRBJ2-7; tentatively, D is TRBD2 (6 bases). The material was peripheral blood, obtained after pregnancy. Here the CDR3 DNA reads TGTGCCAGCAGTGTTCGCAGGGACTGGTACTCCTACGAGCAGTACTTC. Protein product: CASSVRRDWYSYEQYF.